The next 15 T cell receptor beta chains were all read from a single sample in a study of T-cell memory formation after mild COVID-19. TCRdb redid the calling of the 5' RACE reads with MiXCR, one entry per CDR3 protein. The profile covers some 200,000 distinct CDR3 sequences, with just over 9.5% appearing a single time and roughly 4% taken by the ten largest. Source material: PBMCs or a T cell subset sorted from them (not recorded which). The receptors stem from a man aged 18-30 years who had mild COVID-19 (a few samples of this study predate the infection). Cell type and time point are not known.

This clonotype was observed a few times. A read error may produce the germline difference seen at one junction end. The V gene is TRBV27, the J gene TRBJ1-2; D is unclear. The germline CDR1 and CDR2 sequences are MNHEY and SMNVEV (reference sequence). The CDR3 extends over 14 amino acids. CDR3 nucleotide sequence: TGTGCCAGGAGTTCCAACCAGGACTACTATGGCTACACCTTC. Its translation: CARSSNQDYYGYTF.

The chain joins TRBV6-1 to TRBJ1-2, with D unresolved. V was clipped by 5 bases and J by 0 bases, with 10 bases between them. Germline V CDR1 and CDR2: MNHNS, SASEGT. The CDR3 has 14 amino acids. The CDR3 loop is CASSFLPANYGYTF. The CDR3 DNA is TGTGCCAGCAGTTTCTTGCCCGCTAACTATGGCTACACCTTC.

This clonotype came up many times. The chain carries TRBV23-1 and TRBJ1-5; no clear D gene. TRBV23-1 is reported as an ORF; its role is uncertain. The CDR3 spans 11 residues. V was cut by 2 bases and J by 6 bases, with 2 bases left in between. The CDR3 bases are TGCGCCAGCAGTCAAGGTCAGCCCCAGCATTTT. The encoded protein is CASSQGQPQHF.

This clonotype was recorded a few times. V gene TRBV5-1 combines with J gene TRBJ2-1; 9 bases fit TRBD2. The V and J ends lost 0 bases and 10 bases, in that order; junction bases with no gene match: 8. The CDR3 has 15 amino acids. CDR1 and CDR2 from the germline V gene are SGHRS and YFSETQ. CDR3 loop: CASSLGAGGLGEQFF. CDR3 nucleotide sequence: TGCGCCAGCAGCTTGGGAGCGGGGGGCCTGGGGGAGCAGTTCTTC.

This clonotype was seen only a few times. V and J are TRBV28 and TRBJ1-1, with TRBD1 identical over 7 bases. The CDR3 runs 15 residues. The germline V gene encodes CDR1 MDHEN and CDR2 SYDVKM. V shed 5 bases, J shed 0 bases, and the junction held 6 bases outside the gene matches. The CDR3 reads CASSVPGQLNTEAFF. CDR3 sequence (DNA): TGTGCCAGCAGTGTACCGGGACAGCTGAACACTGAAGCTTTCTTT.

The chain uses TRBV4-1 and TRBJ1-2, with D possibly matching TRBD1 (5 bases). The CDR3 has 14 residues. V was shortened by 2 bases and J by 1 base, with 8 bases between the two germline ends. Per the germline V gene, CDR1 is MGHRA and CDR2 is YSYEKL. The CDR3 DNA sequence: TGCGCCAGCAGCCAATCGCAGGGTAACTATGGCTACACCTTC. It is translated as CASSQSQGNYGYTF.

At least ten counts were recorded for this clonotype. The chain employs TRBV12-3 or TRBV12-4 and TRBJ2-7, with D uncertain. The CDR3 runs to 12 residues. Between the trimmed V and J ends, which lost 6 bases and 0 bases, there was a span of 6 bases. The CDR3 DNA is TGTGCCAGCAGCCCCTACTCCTACGAGCAGTACTTC. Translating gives CASSPYSYEQYF.

Written as DNA, the CDR3 is TGTGCCAGCAGCTCGAGAGGGAACAATGAGCAGTTCTTC. Translated: CASSSRGNNEQFF. The chain employs TRBV5-6 and TRBJ2-1, with D possibly matching TRBD2 (5 bases). V was pared by 3 bases and J by 5 bases, with 9 bases between. Germline V gene sequence: CDR1 SGHDT, CDR2 YYEEEE. The CDR3 has 13 residues. Combining the CDR3 with reference TRBV5-6 and TRBJ2-1 gives the whole variable domain DAGVTQSPTHLIKTRGQQVTLRCSPKSGHDTVSWYQQALGQGPQFIFQYYEEEERQRGNFPDRFSGHQFPNYSSELNVNALLLGDSALYLCASSSRGNNEQFFGPGTRLTVL.

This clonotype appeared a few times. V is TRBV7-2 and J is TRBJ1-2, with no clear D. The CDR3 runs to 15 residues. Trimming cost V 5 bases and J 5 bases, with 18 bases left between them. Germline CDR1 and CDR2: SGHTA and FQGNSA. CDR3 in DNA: TGTGCCAGCAGCCCCGATGATTCGCGGATTTATGGCTACACCTTC. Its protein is CASSPDDSRIYGYTF.

This CDR3 reads CASSQDHWSGYTF. The CDR3 DNA follows: TGCGCCAGCAGCCAAGATCACTGGTCTGGCTACACCTTC. The chain combines TRBV4-3 with TRBJ1-2; D uncertain. V was clipped by 0 bases and J by 7 bases, with 9 bases between them. CDR3 length: 13 amino acids. CDR1 is LGHNA and CDR2 is YSLEER in the germline V gene.

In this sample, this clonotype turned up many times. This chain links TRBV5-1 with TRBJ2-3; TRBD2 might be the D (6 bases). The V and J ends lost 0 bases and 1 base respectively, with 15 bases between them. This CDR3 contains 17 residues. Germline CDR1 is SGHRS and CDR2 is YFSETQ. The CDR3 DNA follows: TGCGCCAGCAGCTTGGTGTGGTCGGGGGAAGGCACAGATACGCAGTATTTT. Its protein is CASSLVWSGEGTDTQYF.

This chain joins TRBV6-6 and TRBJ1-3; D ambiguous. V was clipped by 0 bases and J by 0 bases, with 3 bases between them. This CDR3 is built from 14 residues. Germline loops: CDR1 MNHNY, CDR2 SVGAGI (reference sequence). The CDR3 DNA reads TGTGCCAGCAGTTACTCCCTCTCTGGAAACACCATATATTTT. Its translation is CASSYSLSGNTIYF.

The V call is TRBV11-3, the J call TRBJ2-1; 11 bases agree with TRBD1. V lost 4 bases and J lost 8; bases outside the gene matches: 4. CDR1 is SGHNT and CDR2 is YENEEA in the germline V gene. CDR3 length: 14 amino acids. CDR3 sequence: CASSSPGQGDEQFF. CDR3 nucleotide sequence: TGTGCCAGCAGCTCACCGGGACAGGGGGATGAGCAGTTCTTC.

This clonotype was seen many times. CDR3 in amino acids: CASSLGRQGASETQYF. In nucleotides, the CDR3 is TGCGCCAGCAGCTTGGGGCGGCAGGGGGCCAGTGAGACCCAGTACTTC. The gene calls are TRBV5-1 and TRBJ2-5; 8 nucleotides agree with TRBD1. V lost 0 bases to trimming and J lost 5 bases; unmatched junction nucleotides: 9. Per the germline V gene, CDR1 is SGHRS and CDR2 is YFSETQ. The CDR3 runs 16 residues.

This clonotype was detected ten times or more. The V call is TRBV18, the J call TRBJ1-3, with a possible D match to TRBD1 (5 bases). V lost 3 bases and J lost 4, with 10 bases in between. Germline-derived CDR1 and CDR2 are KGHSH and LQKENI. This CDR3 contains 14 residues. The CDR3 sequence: CASSPGGSGNTIYF. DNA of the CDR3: TGTGCCAGCTCACCCGGGGGATCCGGAAACACCATATATTTT.